The 17 T cell receptor beta chains reported below all come from one sample, sequenced in a study of CD8 T cells in Susac syndrome. With random hexamers, reverse transcription was performed on about 0.5 to 1 ug of RNA. Each CDR3 protein gets one entry after TCRdb re-called the immunoSEQ multiplex PCR reads with MiXCR. The table includes approximately 150,000 distinct CDR3 sequences, roughly 94% detected once. The sample comprised CD4+ T cells from PBMCs. All receptors derive from a human donor in good health.

This chain joins TRBV5-6 and TRBJ2-3; weak D call: TRBD1 (6 bases). Deletions cut 1 base from V and 6 bases from J, with 12 bases between. The CDR3 has 14 amino acids. Germline V gene lookup returns CDR1 SGHDT and CDR2 YYEEEE. As DNA, the CDR3 is TGTGCCAGCAGCTTGACAGGGAGTGCGGATACGCAGTATTTT. Translating gives CASSLTGSADTQYF. Complete variable domain (other parts from reference TRBV5-6 and TRBJ2-3): DAGVTQSPTHLIKTRGQQVTLRCSPKSGHDTVSWYQQALGQGPQFIFQYYEEEERQRGNFPDRFSGHQFPNYSSELNVNALLLGDSALYLCASSLTGSADTQYFGPGTRLTVL.

The CDR3 nucleotides read TGTGCCAGCAGCCAAGATCTCGGGGCCGCTGGCTACACCTTC. Its translation: CASSQDLGAAGYTF. The chain carries TRBV3-1 and TRBJ1-2, with D maybe TRBD1 (5 bases). Per germline, CDR1 LGHDT and CDR2 YNNKEL (reference sequence). This CDR3 contains 14 residues. V was trimmed by 0 bases and J by 7 bases, leaving 12 bases between them.

The V call is TRBV24-1, the J call TRBJ2-3; D gene uncertain. Per germline, CDR1 KGHDR and CDR2 SFDVKD. V was cut by 1 base and J by 6 bases, with 4 bases left in between. This CDR3 is 12 amino acids long. CDR3 protein: CATSDFSDTQYF. The CDR3 DNA sequence: TGTGCCACCAGTGATTTTTCGGATACGCAGTATTTT.

The chain joins TRBV12-3 or TRBV12-4 to TRBJ2-3, with 9 bases matching TRBD1. Trimming removed 5 bases from V and 6 bases from J; junction bases left unmatched: 6. This CDR3 contains 14 residues. CDR3 nucleotide sequence: TGTGCCAGCAGTACAGGGACAGGGCCCGATACGCAGTATTTT. Its protein product is CASSTGTGPDTQYF.

The chain has TRBV3-1 and TRBJ2-3, with TRBD2 matching 13 bases. CDR3 length equals 15 residues. From germline, CDR1 is LGHDT and CDR2 YNNKEL (reference sequence). Losses at the gene ends were 3 bases for V and 11 bases for J; bases not matched to a gene: 8. For the CDR3, the DNA is TGTGCCAGCAGCCAGAGAGGACTAGCGGGAGTCTGGCAGTATTTT. The encoded protein is CASSQRGLAGVWQYF.

The chain links TRBV7-8 to TRBJ1-2; 10 bases align to TRBD1. CDR1 is SGHVS, CDR2 FQNEAQ, per germline. The CDR3 extends over 14 amino acids. Losses at the gene ends were 1 base for V and 5 bases for J; bases not matched to a gene: 1. For the CDR3, the DNA is TGTGCCAGCAGCTTAGGGGACAGGGGTTATGGCTACACCTTC. This translates into CASSLGDRGYGYTF.

This chain joins TRBV14 and TRBJ2-7; 10 bases match TRBD2. V was pared by 1 base and J by 4 bases, with 7 bases of the junction left unmatched. The CDR3 contains 16 residues. Looked up from germline, CDR1 is SGHDN and CDR2 is FVKESK. The CDR3 region has the DNA TGTGCCAGCAGCCAAGGGTCGACTAGCGGGTGGTACGAGCAGTACTTC. As protein: CASSQGSTSGWYEQYF.

The chain couples TRBV7-9 to TRBJ2-5; 8 nucleotides match TRBD1. The CDR3 runs 18 residues. Germline values: CDR1 SEHNR, CDR2 FQNEAQ (reference sequence). J gave up 3 bases and V 4 bases, and 16 bases lay outside the gene matches. The CDR3 loop is CASSSLPGGVGKKETQYF. CDR3 nucleotides: TGTGCCAGCAGCTCCCTACCAGGGGGCGTAGGAAAGAAAGAGACCCAGTACTTC.

This sequence joins TRBV7-2 and TRBJ2-1, with 13 bases that match TRBD2. The V segment lost 5 bases and the J segment 9 bases; nucleotides outside the gene matches: 13. This CDR3 is 17 amino acids long. Germline lookup yields CDR1 SGHTA and CDR2 FQGNSA. The CDR3 DNA follows: TGTGCCAGCAGCAGGACTAGCGGGAGCGCCCCAGGTCCTGAGCAGTTCTTC. Translating gives CASSRTSGSAPGPEQFF.

The chain uses TRBV4-2 and TRBJ2-1; 14 nucleotides agree with TRBD2. CDR1 is LGHNA and CDR2 is YNFKEQ in the germline V gene. This CDR3 spans 16 amino acids. J gave up 9 bases and V 8 bases, and 12 bases lay outside the gene matches. DNA of the CDR3: TGTGCCAGCCACATTTCGGGACTAGCGGGAGCGGGTGAGCAGTTCTTC. This encodes CASHISGLAGAGEQFF.

This clonotype was detected only once. V and J are TRBV10-3 and TRBJ1-2; D not resolved. The CDR3 length is 13 residues. The V end lost 0 bases, the J end lost 4 bases, and 6 bases lay between the germline ends. From germline, CDR1 is ENHRY and CDR2 SYGVKD. The CDR3 DNA sequence: TGTGCCATCAGTGAGTCCAGCTTCTATGGCTACACCTTC. Translated, it gives CAISESSFYGYTF.

The chain combines TRBV20-1 with TRBJ2-2; tentative D call: TRBD1 (5 bases). V lost 3 bases and J 1 base, leaving 15 bases between the germline ends. Germline CDR1 reads DFQATT; CDR2 reads SNEGSKA (reference sequence). CDR3 length equals 16 residues. The CDR3 DNA follows: TGCAGTGCTAGGAGAGAGGTGACAGTGAACACCGGGGAGCTGTTTTTT. Its translation is CSARREVTVNTGELFF.

The chain uses TRBV2 and TRBJ1-2; D remains unclear. The germline CDR1 and CDR2 sequences are SNHLY and FYNNEI. The ends were cut back, 8 bases at V and 1 base at J, with 14 bases in the middle. The CDR3 sequence is 14 residues long. CDR3 DNA sequence: TGTGCCAGCGGAGGAGGGAGGGATAACTATGGCTACACCTTC. Translating gives CASGGGRDNYGYTF.

This chain connects TRBV5-1 to TRBJ2-5, with 14 bases lining up with TRBD2. The CDR3 sequence is 16 residues long. The germline gives CDR1 SGHRS, CDR2 YFSETQ. Trimming at V came to 4 bases and at J to 5 bases, leaving 7 bases not matched to a gene. The CDR3: CASSLGTSGSLETQYF. The CDR3 DNA is TGCGCCAGCAGCCTCGGGACTAGCGGGAGTTTGGAGACCCAGTACTTC.

V is TRBV12-3 or TRBV12-4 and J is TRBJ2-5; D remains unclear. V lost 8 bases, J lost 5 bases, and 21 bases lay in between. The CDR3 is 15 amino acids. CDR3 in amino acids: CASCKGGRHSETQYF. The CDR3 region has the DNA TGTGCCAGCTGCAAAGGTGGACGGCACTCGGAGACCCAGTACTTC.

The rearrangement joins TRBV20-1 to TRBJ1-4; D is undetermined. The CDR3 has 14 residues. V was clipped by 5 bases and J by 3 bases, with 13 bases between them. In germline, CDR1 is DFQATT, CDR2 SNEGSKA (reference sequence). The CDR3 sequence is CSAVSRAANEKLFF. CDR3 sequence (DNA): TGCAGTGCTGTTTCGAGGGCAGCTAATGAAAAACTGTTTTTT.

The chain is built from TRBV27 and TRBJ2-5; 7 bases agree with TRBD2. The CDR3 consists of 17 residues. The V and J ends lost 4 bases and 7 bases, in that order; junction bases with no gene match: 18. Germline loops: CDR1 MNHEY, CDR2 SMNVEV (reference sequence). As DNA, the CDR3 is TGTGCCAGCAGTTCCGTTTCTCCGGGGGGTTTATTTGGGACCCAGTACTTC. Translation gives CASSSVSPGGLFGTQYF.